This T cell receptor (beta chain) stems from a study of human T cells and chemical hapten exposure (dated by TCRdb to about 2021). About the full investigation: For sensitization, 2% DPC in acetone was applied to a roughly 2 cm by roughly 2 cm area of upper inner arm skin. Blood was sampled from patients pre-sensitization (week 0) and at 2, 6 and about 24 weeks after DPC sensitization. Patients additionally received weekly therapeutic DPC doses to the scalp throughout the roughly 24-week study period. Most of the patients in the cohort were female, and the cohort covered alopecia areata with under or over 50% scalp involvement, alopecia totalis and alopecia universalis. Some 29 alopecia patients provided blood for TCR sequencing at one to four time points (pre-sensitization, 2, 6 and 24 weeks). This study followed changes in the peripheral blood TCR repertoire in vivo during primary and secondary sensitization of alopecia patients to the hapten diphenylcyclopropenone (DPC). Patch tests used Finn chambers with 0.01% DPC on the upper back, scored after 6 days by International Contact Dermatitis Research Group standards. The libraries were sequenced as a pool, and the TCR yield per sample differed mostly because of small variations in library volumes within the pool.

This clonotype was seen only a few times. This receptor's antigen is unknown. Qualities for individual bases were not recorded, and no much larger clone is one base off. Libraries came from RACE. Data came from a NextSeq 500. During library preparation, unique molecular identifiers were attached to individual cDNA molecules so that TCRs could be counted quantitatively and reproducibly. Both TCR alpha and TCR beta chains were sequenced from each blood RNA sample. In the paper's pipeline: The median number of TCRs per sample was over 95,000, ranging from roughly 20,000 to 690,600. V, J and CDR3 annotation of the TCR reads was performed with the Decombinator software suite. For PS versus PT1 abundance plots, all samples were subsampled to the same number of TCRs (28,000). Expanded TCRs were defined as absent before sensitization and observed at least eight times at the 2-week time point. The public sequencing data were trimmed at Q25 with fastp and processed into clonotypes with MiXCR by TCRdb, which kept only in-frame beta chains. Every CDR3 protein is listed once, alongside the most common genes and DNA of its rows. TCRdb assigned the V and J calls; the authors' analysis was not used. For this sample the table gives around 150,000 distinct CDR3 sequences, of which roughly a quarter were detected only once. Roughly 2.2% of the sample is taken by the ten largest.

The meaning of the sample's time point label: patch test 3, about 24 weeks after DPC sensitization. The treatment or condition label, read with the paper, signifies: therapeutic diphenylcyclopropenone sensitization with weekly scalp DPC. At each patch-test visit, blood was drawn before the patch test was applied. Eligible patients were aged 18 to 70, diagnosed with alopecia, deemed suitable for DPC therapy, and excluded if pregnant. Total RNA was extracted from unfractionated whole blood collected in Tempus Blood RNA tubes. The paper as a whole reports these results and caveats: Because all patients had alopecia, a presumed autoimmune disease, the immune response of the patients might differ from that of healthy individuals. The number of TCRs above 1 in 1000 frequency did not change with DPC sensitization; there was no evidence of global repertoire structure alterations. Patch test score correlated positively with the number of PT1 expanded TCRs, reaching significance at thresholds 8, 16 and 32 but not at 4. Repeated subsampling changed both the strength of the expansion versus patch-test correlation and the threshold at which the correlation became significant. Expanded TCRs formed significantly more large CDR3 similarity clusters than pre-sensitization or healthy control sets, consistent with antigen-driven responses.

Sequenced here: whole blood, sampled in connection with sensitization to the hapten diphenylcyclopropenone (DPC). This clonotype was obtained from a woman under 30 with alopecia areata. Some clones in this sample may be carry-over from other donors' samples.

The DNA sequence is as follows: TGCGCCAGCAGCCAACCGACCCGGACTAGCGGGGGAGGTACGCAGTATTTT. It codes for CASSQPTRTSGGGTQYF. The sequence is built from TRBV4-1 and TRBJ2-3, with TRBD2 identical over 13 junction bases. Compared with germline, V lacks 2 bases and J lacks 8 bases; bases without a gene match: 10. Reading from cysteine to phenylalanine, the CDR3 counts 17 amino acids. The only DNA kept is the CDR3, 51 bases in frame from the first base. CDR1 is given as MGHRA and CDR2 as YSYEKL, both from the germline V gene.